The next 27 T cell receptor beta chains were all read from a single sample in a study of OX40 agonist ivuxolimab in advanced cancers. Using immunoSEQ multiplex PCR, the repertoire was profiled, and TCRdb retains in-frame clones only, with some absent. The sample includes some 77,000 clones, more than 90% seen only once; the top ten take around 4.9%. Sample: CD4+ or CD8+ T cells sorted from blood, taken in a trial of the OX40 agonist ivuxolimab. Receptors were obtained from an adult with an advanced solid tumor such as melanoma, head and neck, liver or kidney cancer.

The chain has TRBV28 and TRBJ1-1; D is ambiguous. Germline loops: CDR1 MDHEN, CDR2 SYDVKM. This CDR3 is 15 amino acids long. The germline V and J ends were trimmed by 5 bases and 0 bases, with 13 bases remaining between them. In DNA, the CDR3 is TGTGCCAGCAGTCCCCGCCTTCTCATGAACACTGAAGCTTTCTTT. The encoded protein is CASSPRLLMNTEAFF.

This chain connects TRBV9 to TRBJ2-3; perhaps D is TRBD1 or TRBD2 (6 bases each). Germline V lookup: CDR1 SGDLS, CDR2 YYNGEE. The V end lost 3 bases, the J end lost 1 base, and 15 bases lay between the germline ends. The CDR3 spans 16 residues. CDR3 coding DNA: TGTGCCAGCAGCGCGGGGGCCCAGGGAGGCACAGATACGCAGTATTTT. It specifies CASSAGAQGGTDTQYF.

This clone occurred once. The chain links TRBV18 to TRBJ2-1; 11 nucleotides align to TRBD2. The CDR3 loop spans 15 amino acids. J was trimmed by 8 bases and V by 10 bases; bases with no gene match: 13. The germline V gene has CDR1 KGHSH and CDR2 LQKENI. The CDR3 loop reads CATTGGVAGGDEQFF. The DNA of the CDR3 is TGTGCCACCACCGGAGGGGTAGCGGGAGGGGATGAGCAGTTCTTC.

The chain joins TRBV7-2 to TRBJ2-7, with TRBD2 identical over 11 bases. The V gene end was trimmed by 6 bases and the J gene end by 5 bases; junction bases not matched to a gene: 9. Germline lookup yields CDR1 SGHTA and CDR2 FQGNSA. The CDR3 runs to 15 residues. The CDR3 sequence is CASSFSGRANHEQYF. DNA of the CDR3: TGTGCCAGCAGTTTTAGCGGGAGGGCGAATCACGAGCAGTACTTC.

The chain carries TRBV5-4 and TRBJ2-7, with 9 bases aligning to TRBD2. V lost 5 bases and J lost 0; bases outside the gene matches: 6. CDR1 is SGHNT and CDR2 is YYREEE in the germline V gene (reference sequence). The CDR3 is made up of 15 amino acids. Here the CDR3 DNA reads TGTGCCAGCAGTTTAGCGGGAGCCAACTCCTACGAGCAGTACTTC. Its translation is CASSLAGANSYEQYF.

This clone was seen a single time. The DNA is omitted, as the CDR3 cannot be located on it reliably, and the CDR3 follows TCRdb's listing. The V and J genes are TRBV12-2 and TRBJ2-3; TRBD1 is the table's D call, not checked against the DNA. TRBV12-2 is given as a pseudogene. The CDR3 is 18 residues long, ends included. The CDR3 protein is CASRLEVGRGTVTDTQYF.

J is TRBJ2-1 and V is TRBV7-3, with TRBD2 identical over 10 bases. In germline, CDR1 is SGHTA, CDR2 FQGTGA. V shed 5 bases, J shed 4 bases, and the junction held 8 bases outside the gene matches. The CDR3 has 16 residues. In nucleotides, the CDR3 is TGTGCCAGCAGCATTTCTAGCGGGGGATCTTACAATGAGCAGTTCTTC. Amino acids: CASSISSGGSYNEQFF.

The gene calls are TRBV10-3 and TRBJ2-7; 13 nucleotides line up with TRBD2. This CDR3 spans 14 amino acids. The germline gives CDR1 ENHRY, CDR2 SYGVKD. The V and J ends lost 4 bases and 5 bases, in that order; junction bases with no gene match: 2. Here the CDR3 reads CAISGTSGSHEQYF. The CDR3 DNA is TGTGCCATCAGTGGGACTAGCGGGAGTCACGAGCAGTACTTC.

CDR3 in amino acids: CASSLRGTMGGYEQYF. The CDR3 DNA reads TGTGCCAGCAGCTTACGGGGGACAATGGGTGGGTACGAGCAGTACTTC. This chain connects TRBV7-8 to TRBJ2-7; the D gene could be TRBD1 or TRBD2 (6 bases each). Deletions cut 2 bases from V and 4 bases from J, with 18 bases between. The CDR3 consists of 16 residues. Germline CDR1 is SGHVS and CDR2 is FQNEAQ.

CDR3 DNA: TGTGCAAGTCGCCGGGGACAGGGACGAACAGATACGCAGTATTTT. This codes for CASRRGQGRTDTQYF. V is TRBV12-2 and J is TRBJ2-3; no check of the table's D call, TRBD1, against the DNA was made. TRBV12-2 corresponds to a pseudogene. The CDR3 contains 15 residues.

J is TRBJ2-7 and V is TRBV11-2; 14 bases are shared with TRBD2. V was pared by 0 bases and J by 4 bases, with 8 bases of the junction left unmatched. Germline V gene lookup returns CDR1 SGHAT and CDR2 FQNNGV. The CDR3 loop spans 18 amino acids. CDR3 coding DNA: TGTGCCAGCAGCTTAGAGGGGGGACTAGCGGGAGAGTGGTACGAGCAGTACTTC. As protein: CASSLEGGLAGEWYEQYF.

The genes are TRBV20-1 and TRBJ2-1, with D hard to call. Germline V gene lookup returns CDR1 DFQATT and CDR2 SNEGSKA (reference sequence). Trimming left V 6 bases short and J 5 bases short, with 8 bases between. This CDR3 contains 11 residues. The CDR3 DNA sequence: TGCAGTGCCTCACCAGACAATGAGCAGTTCTTC. It translates to CSASPDNEQFF.

The genes are TRBV5-1 and TRBJ2-1, with D maybe TRBD2 (6 bases). In germline, CDR1 is SGHRS, CDR2 YFSETQ. The ends were cut back, 0 bases at V and 4 bases at J, with 20 bases in the middle. The CDR3 runs 18 residues. The CDR3 region has the DNA TGCGCCAGCAGCTTGGCGGGGGAGACTCCGAGGTTTTACAATGAGCAGTTCTTC. This translates into CASSLAGETPRFYNEQFF. The full variable domain, in which reference TRBV5-1 and TRBJ2-1 provide the parts outside the CDR3, is KAGVTQTPRYLIKTRGQQVTLSCSPISGHRSVSWYQQTPGQGLQFLFEYFSETQRNKGNFPGRFSGRQFSNSRSEMNVSTLELGDSALYLCASSLAGETPRFYNEQFFGPGTRLTVL.

The genes are TRBV28 and TRBJ2-3; D is uncertain. The CDR3 runs 14 residues. V was trimmed by 5 bases and J by 2 bases, leaving 11 bases between them. From germline, CDR1 is MDHEN and CDR2 SYDVKM. This CDR3 reads CASSQAGLTDTQYF. In DNA form, the CDR3 reads TGTGCCAGCAGTCAAGCCGGGCTCACAGATACGCAGTATTTT.

The CDR3 spells CASSLREAGNTIYF. CDR3 sequence (DNA): TGTGCCAGCAGCCTTCGTGAGGCTGGAAACACCATATATTTT. The rearrangement uses TRBV9 and TRBJ1-3, with D unclear. Germline V gene lookup returns CDR1 SGDLS and CDR2 YYNGEE. The V end was cut by 4 bases, the J end by 2 bases, with 10 bases between. The CDR3 length is 14 residues.

The chain links TRBV18 to TRBJ1-6, with D maybe TRBD1 (5 bases). This CDR3 is 14 amino acids long. Germline values: CDR1 KGHSH, CDR2 LQKENI. The germline V and J ends were trimmed by 6 bases and 9 bases, with 15 bases remaining between them. The CDR3 sequence: CASSDAWGISPLHF. Here the CDR3 DNA reads TGTGCCAGCTCCGACGCGTGGGGGATTTCACCCCTCCACTTT.

The chain recombines TRBV28 with TRBJ1-5; D is unclear. Germline CDR1 and CDR2: MDHEN and SYDVKM. The CDR3 has 13 amino acids. Trimming took 7 bases from V and 4 from J, leaving 11 bases between them. The CDR3 DNA sequence: TGTGCCAGCATCCCCGGGCTGAATCAGCCCCAGCATTTT. It codes for CASIPGLNQPQHF.

This clone showed up just once. The chain employs TRBV6-5 and TRBJ2-7, with 8 bases that match TRBD1. The trim removed 8 bases at V and 7 bases at J, leaving 7 bases unmatched. Germline loops: CDR1 MNHEY, CDR2 SVGAGI. The CDR3 is 12 residues long. Written as DNA, the CDR3 is TGTGCCAGCGGACAGGGTGAAGGGGAGCAGTACTTC. This encodes CASGQGEGEQYF.

The V call is TRBV6-4, the J call TRBJ1-3; D is ambiguous. The CDR3 spans 13 residues. Between the trimmed V and J ends, which lost 5 bases and 0 bases, there was a span of 5 bases. CDR1 is MRHNA, CDR2 SNTAGT, per germline. CDR3: CASSSNSGNTIYF. The CDR3 bases are TGTGCCAGCAGTTCCAACTCTGGAAACACCATATATTTT.

The chain links TRBV19 to TRBJ2-3; D not resolved. The germline V gene has CDR1 LNHDA and CDR2 SQIVND (reference sequence). This CDR3 is built from 16 residues. V dropped 0 bases and J dropped 0 bases, with 10 bases sitting between them. The CDR3 spells CASSIDPSRSTDTQYF. The CDR3 DNA reads TGTGCCAGTAGTATAGATCCCAGCAGGAGCACAGATACGCAGTATTTT.

The DNA of the CDR3 is TGCGCCAGCAGCTCTACATTTGCGGAAACTGAAGCTTTCTTT. This gives the protein CASSSTFAETEAFF. The J gene is TRBJ1-1, the V gene TRBV5-1; D gene ambiguous. V was cut by 3 bases and J by 5 bases, with 14 bases left in between. The length of the CDR3 is 14 residues. CDR1 SGHRS and CDR2 YFSETQ come from the germline V gene.

The chain joins TRBV5-4 to TRBJ2-1; 8 bases are shared with TRBD2. The V gene's germline CDR1 is SGHNT and CDR2 YYREEE (reference sequence). The V segment lost 3 bases and the J segment 9 bases; nucleotides outside the gene matches: 14. The CDR3 sequence is 16 residues long. CDR3 bases: TGTGCCAGCAGCTCGGGGGGGAACGGGAGGTTGGGTGAGCAGTTCTTC. Amino acids: CASSSGGNGRLGEQFF.

CDR3 protein: CASSVEWPTDTQYF. CDR3 bases: TGTGCCAGCAGCGTAGAGTGGCCCACAGATACGCAGTATTTT. V gene TRBV9 combines with J gene TRBJ2-3; D unresolved. Germline CDR1 is SGDLS and CDR2 is YYNGEE. CDR3 length: 14 residues. With 0 bases removed from V and 2 bases from J, the gap between germline ends came to 7 bases. Based on the CDR3 plus reference TRBV9 and TRBJ2-3, the full variable domain is DSGVTQTPKHLITATGQRVTLRCSPRSGDLSVYWYQQSLDQGLQFLIQYYNGEERAKGNILERFSAQQFPDLHSELNLSSLELGDSALYFCASSVEWPTDTQYFGPGTRLTVL.

The genes are TRBV7-9 and TRBJ2-2, with D tentatively TRBD1 (5 bases). In germline, CDR1 is SEHNR, CDR2 FQNEAQ (reference sequence). This CDR3 contains 16 residues. V shed 1 base and J shed 0 bases, with 9 bases lying between them. CDR3 in DNA: TGTGCCAGCAGCTTAGTGGTGGGGCCGAACACCGGGGAGCTGTTTTTT. It encodes CASSLVVGPNTGELFF.

To note about this clone: One junction end disagrees with the germline gene, perhaps due to a read error. J is TRBJ2-5 and V is TRBV20-1; the D gene is possibly TRBD2 (5 bases). Germline lookup yields CDR1 DFQATT and CDR2 SNEGSKA (reference sequence). CDR3 length: 10 amino acids. The CDR3: CSTREETQYF. The DNA of the CDR3 is TGCAGTACTAGAGAAGAGACCCAGTACTTC.

The table lists this clone with a count of one. The chain combines TRBV7-2 with TRBJ2-5; D gene ambiguous. The CDR3 runs 13 residues. Deletions cut 1 base from V and 5 bases from J, with 8 bases between. Germline loops: CDR1 SGHTA, CDR2 FQGNSA. CDR3: CASSLVGLETQYF. CDR3 in DNA: TGTGCCAGCAGCTTAGTAGGGCTTGAGACCCAGTACTTC.

This sequence joins TRBV28 and TRBJ2-4; D uncertain. Trimming left V 3 bases short and J 6 bases short, with 9 bases between. Germline V gene lookup returns CDR1 MDHEN and CDR2 SYDVKM. CDR3 length: 13 residues. This chain's CDR3 is CASSLMAVNIQYF. DNA for the CDR3: TGTGCCAGCAGTTTGATGGCGGTAAACATTCAGTACTTC. Looking up the rest from reference TRBV28 and TRBJ2-4 gives the full variable domain: DVKVTQSSRYLVKRTGEKVFLECVQDMDHENMFWYRQDPGLGLRLIYFSYDVKMKEKGDIPEGYSVSREKKERFSLILESASTNQTSMYLCASSLMAVNIQYFGAGTRLSVL.